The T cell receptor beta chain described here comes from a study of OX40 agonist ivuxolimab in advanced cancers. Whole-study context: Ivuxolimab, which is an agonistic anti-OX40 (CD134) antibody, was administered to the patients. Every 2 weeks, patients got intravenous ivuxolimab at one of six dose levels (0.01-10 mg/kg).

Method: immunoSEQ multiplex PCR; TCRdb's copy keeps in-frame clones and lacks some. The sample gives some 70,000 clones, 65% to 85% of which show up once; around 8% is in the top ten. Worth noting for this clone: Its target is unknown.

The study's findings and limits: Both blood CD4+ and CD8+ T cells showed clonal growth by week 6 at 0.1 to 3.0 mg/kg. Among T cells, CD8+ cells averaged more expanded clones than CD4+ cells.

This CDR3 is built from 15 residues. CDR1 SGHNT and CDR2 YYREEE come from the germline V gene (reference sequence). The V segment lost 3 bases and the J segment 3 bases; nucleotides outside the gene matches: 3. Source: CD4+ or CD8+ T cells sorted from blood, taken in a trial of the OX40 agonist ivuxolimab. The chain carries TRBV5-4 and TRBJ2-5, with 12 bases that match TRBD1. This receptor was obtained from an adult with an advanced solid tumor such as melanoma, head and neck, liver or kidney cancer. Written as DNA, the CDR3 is TGTGCCAGCAGCTGGGGGACAGGGGGCAAAGAGACCCAGTACTTC. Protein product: CASSWGTGGKETQYF.